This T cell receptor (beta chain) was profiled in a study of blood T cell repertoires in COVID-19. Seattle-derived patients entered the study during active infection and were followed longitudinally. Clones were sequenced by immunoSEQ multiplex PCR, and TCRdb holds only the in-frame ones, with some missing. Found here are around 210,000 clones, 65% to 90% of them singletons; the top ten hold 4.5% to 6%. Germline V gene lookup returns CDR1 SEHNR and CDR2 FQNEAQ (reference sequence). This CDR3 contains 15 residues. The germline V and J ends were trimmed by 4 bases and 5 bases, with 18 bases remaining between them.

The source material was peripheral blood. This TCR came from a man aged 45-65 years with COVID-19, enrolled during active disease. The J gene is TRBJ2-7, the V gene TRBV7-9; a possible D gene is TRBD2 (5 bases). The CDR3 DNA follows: TGTGCCAGCAGCTCGAGGGCCCTGGAGGTCCACGAGCAGTACTTC. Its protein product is CASSSRALEVHEQYF. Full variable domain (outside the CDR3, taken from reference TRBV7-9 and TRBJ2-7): DTGVSQNPRHKITKRGQNVTFRCDPISEHNRLYWYRQTLGQGPEFLTYFQNEAQLEKSRLLSDRFSAERPKGSFSTLEIQRTEQGDSAMYLCASSSRALEVHEQYFGPGTRLTVT.